What follows are 10 T cell receptor beta chains derived from one specimen sequenced in a study of shared clonotypes between healthy human individuals. Naive CD8 cells were CD45RO-negative, positively selected for CCR7, excluding terminally differentiated effector memory CD45RA+ cells. Profiling relied on immunoSEQ multiplex PCR, and the TCRdb table lists in-frame clones only, not all of them. Of some 2,000,000 clones listed, approximately 95% are singletons. Input material: naive CD8+ T cells sorted from blood. Source of these receptors: a man between 18 and 29 years old in good health.

The chain is built from TRBV29-1 and TRBJ1-1; no clear D. Germline V gene sequence: CDR1 SQVTM, CDR2 ANQGSEA. CDR3 length: 13 residues. V lost 2 bases, J lost 2 bases, and 9 bases lay in between. The CDR3 DNA reads as TGCAGCGTTGAAAAAGGGTTCAACACTGAAGCTTTCTTT. Protein: CSVEKGFNTEAFF.

This sequence joins TRBV11-3 and TRBJ1-1; D is unclear. Trimming shortened V by 1 base and J by 4 bases, and 7 bases separated the two germline ends. The germline V gene encodes CDR1 SGHNT and CDR2 YENEEA. The CDR3 runs to 13 residues. CDR3 nucleotide sequence: TGTGCCAGCAGCTTAGGGGAGTCCACTGAAGCTTTCTTT. This translates into CASSLGESTEAFF.

The genes are TRBV7-9 and TRBJ2-7, with no clear D. V was clipped by 4 bases and J by 4 bases, with 14 bases between them. The CDR3 is made up of 14 amino acids. Germline V gene lookup returns CDR1 SEHNR and CDR2 FQNEAQ (reference sequence). The CDR3: CASSSERYGYEQYF. The CDR3 region has the DNA TGTGCCAGCAGCTCCGAAAGGTATGGTTACGAGCAGTACTTC.

The chain employs TRBV27 and TRBJ2-3; perhaps TRBD1 as D (6 bases). This CDR3 is built from 16 residues. V gave up 4 bases and J gave up 2 bases, with 16 bases separating them. Germline assignment: CDR1 MNHEY and CDR2 SMNVEV (reference sequence). CDR3 coding DNA: TGTGCCAGCAGTTCCCAGGGGTGGGGTACCACAGATACGCAGTATTTT. Its translation: CASSSQGWGTTDTQYF.

This clone was seen once. CDR3 loop: CASSGGNYNEQFF. CDR3 DNA: TGTGCCAGCAGTGGGGGGAACTACAATGAGCAGTTCTTC. The chain couples TRBV6-5 to TRBJ2-1, with D perhaps matching TRBD2 (6 bases). CDR1 is MNHEY and CDR2 is SVGAGI in the germline V gene. The ends were cut back, 5 bases at V and 3 bases at J, with 8 bases in the middle. This CDR3 spans 13 amino acids.

Worth noting for this clone: Other DNA sequences in the sample encode the same CDR3. The J gene is TRBJ2-7, the V gene TRBV28; tentative D call: TRBD1 (6 bases). V lost 3 bases, J lost 0 bases, and 9 bases lay in between. The CDR3 extends over 14 amino acids. Germline values: CDR1 MDHEN, CDR2 SYDVKM. As DNA, the CDR3 is TGTGCCAGCAGTTTTCAGGGGAGCTCCTACGAGCAGTACTTC. Its protein is CASSFQGSSYEQYF.

The chain uses TRBV5-6 and TRBJ1-3; D remains unclear. This CDR3 comprises 15 residues. V dropped 0 bases and J dropped 0 bases, with 7 bases sitting between them. CDR1 and CDR2 from the germline V gene are SGHDT and YYEEEE. As DNA, the CDR3 is TGTGCCAGCAGCTTGGAGGGATTCTCTGGAAACACCATATATTTT. Amino acids: CASSLEGFSGNTIYF.

The V and J genes are TRBV7-2 and TRBJ2-5; D unclear. V was shortened by 1 base and J by 3 bases, with 12 bases between the two germline ends. The CDR3 has 15 residues. Germline V gives CDR1 SGHTA, CDR2 FQGNSA. The CDR3 region has the DNA TGTGCCAGCAGCTTAGTCCTTGGGCTAAAAGAGACCCAGTACTTC. Amino acid sequence: CASSLVLGLKETQYF.

This chain uses TRBV5-6 with TRBJ2-1; a possible D gene is TRBD1 (5 bases). The CDR3 loop spans 13 amino acids. Germline V gene sequence: CDR1 SGHDT, CDR2 YYEEEE. The V end was cut by 4 bases, the J end by 6 bases, with 11 bases between. The CDR3 bases are TGTGCCAGCAGCCTGGACACCCCCAATGAGCAGTTCTTC. Translation: CASSLDTPNEQFF.

The chain recombines TRBV4-1 with TRBJ1-2; D gene ambiguous. Germline V gene lookup returns CDR1 MGHRA and CDR2 YSYEKL. Trimming took 1 base from V and 3 from J, leaving 15 bases between them. CDR3 length equals 16 residues. The CDR3 protein is CASSQADTPGDYGYTF. DNA for the CDR3: TGCGCCAGCAGCCAAGCCGACACCCCGGGTGACTATGGCTACACCTTC.